This T cell receptor (beta chain) is drawn from a study of blood T cell repertoires in COVID-19. The CDR3 sequence is 13 residues long. CDR1 is SQVTM and CDR2 is ANQGSEA in the germline V gene. Trimming stripped 7 bases from V and 6 bases from J, with 18 bases between. Authors' processing steps: Researchers report that nucleated cell counts were estimated from reference gene primer amplification. Profiling relied on immunoSEQ multiplex PCR, and the TCRdb table lists in-frame clones only, not all of them. That table supplies the V and J calls and clone size; D and trimming were determined from the DNA. Of more than 100,000 clones in the sample, around 89% were seen once.

This rearrangement joins TRBV29-1 to TRBJ1-2; D remains unclear. This TCR was sampled from a man aged 45 to 65 with active or convalescent COVID-19. What was sequenced was peripheral blood. This chain's CDR3 is CSGLQENPNGYTF. DNA of the CDR3: TGCAGCGGGCTTCAGGAAAACCCTAATGGCTACACCTTC. Filled out from reference TRBV29-1 and TRBJ1-2, the complete variable domain reads SAVISQKPSRDICQRGTSLTIQCQVDSQVTMMFWYRQQPGQSLTLIATANQGSEATYESGFVIDKFPISRPNLTFSTLTVSNMSPEDSSIYLCSGLQENPNGYTFGSGTRLTVV.